Listed here is a single T cell receptor beta chain. This sample is drawn from a study of blood T cell repertoires in COVID-19. About the study: From the United States, Italy and Spain came samples of acute and convalescent COVID-19. In each case, the material was cDNA or gDNA derived from T cells, B-cell-depleted T cells, or PBMCs.

V was pared by 0 bases and J by 13 bases, with 9 bases of the junction left unmatched. Germline assignment: CDR1 LGHNA and CDR2 YNFKEQ. The CDR3 is 14 residues long. Source study methods: Scientists estimated how many nucleated cells there were by amplifying reference gene primers. The assay was immunoSEQ multiplex PCR, and TCRdb's table has in-frame clones only and misses some. That table furnishes V, J and clone size, whereas the DNA furnished D and trimming. Among about 130,000 clones listed, 79% were seen once. The sequenced material came from peripheral blood. The chain joins TRBV4-2 to TRBJ2-1; 7 bases align to TRBD1. This TCR was sampled from a man aged 40-50 years with active or convalescent COVID-19. In nucleotides, the CDR3 is TGTGCCAGCAGCCAAGATCGCGGGCAGGGGGTTCAGTTCTTC. Translated, it gives CASSQDRGQGVQFF.